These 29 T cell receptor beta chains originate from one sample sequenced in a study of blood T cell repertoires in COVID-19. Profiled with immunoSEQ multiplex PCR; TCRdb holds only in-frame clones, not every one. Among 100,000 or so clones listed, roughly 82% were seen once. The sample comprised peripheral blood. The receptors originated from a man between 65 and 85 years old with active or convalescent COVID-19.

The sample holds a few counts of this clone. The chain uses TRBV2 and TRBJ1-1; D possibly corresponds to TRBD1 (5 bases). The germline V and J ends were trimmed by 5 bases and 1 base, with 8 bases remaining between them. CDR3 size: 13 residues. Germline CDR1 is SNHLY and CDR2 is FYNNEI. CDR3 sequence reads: CASSLGQNTEAFF. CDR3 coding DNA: TGTGCCAGCAGTCTTGGACAGAACACTGAAGCTTTCTTT.

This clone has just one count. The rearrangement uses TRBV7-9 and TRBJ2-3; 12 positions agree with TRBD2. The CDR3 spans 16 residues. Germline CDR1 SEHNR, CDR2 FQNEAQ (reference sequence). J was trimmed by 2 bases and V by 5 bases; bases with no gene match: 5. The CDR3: CASSVTSGGNTDTQYF. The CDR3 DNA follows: TGTGCCAGCAGCGTGACTAGCGGGGGAAACACAGATACGCAGTATTTT. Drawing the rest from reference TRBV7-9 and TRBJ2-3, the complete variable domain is DTGVSQNPRHKITKRGQNVTFRCDPISEHNRLYWYRQTLGQGPEFLTYFQNEAQLEKSRLLSDRFSAERPKGSFSTLEIQRTEQGDSAMYLCASSVTSGGNTDTQYFGPGTRLTVL.

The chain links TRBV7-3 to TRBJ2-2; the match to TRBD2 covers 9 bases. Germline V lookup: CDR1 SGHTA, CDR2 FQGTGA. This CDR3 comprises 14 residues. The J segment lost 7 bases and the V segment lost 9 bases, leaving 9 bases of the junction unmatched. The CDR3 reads CASRASGDHGELFF. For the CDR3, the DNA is TGTGCCAGTAGAGCTAGCGGGGATCACGGGGAGCTGTTTTTT.

The CDR3, as DNA: TGTGCCAGCAGGCGAACAGGGCTTCAGCCCCAGCATTTT. Encoded protein: CASRRTGLQPQHF. J is TRBJ1-5 and V is TRBV6-5, with D perhaps matching TRBD1 (6 bases). Germline CDR1 reads MNHEY; CDR2 reads SVGAGI. Trimming removed 6 bases from V and 6 bases from J, with 12 bases in between. The CDR3 is 13 residues long.

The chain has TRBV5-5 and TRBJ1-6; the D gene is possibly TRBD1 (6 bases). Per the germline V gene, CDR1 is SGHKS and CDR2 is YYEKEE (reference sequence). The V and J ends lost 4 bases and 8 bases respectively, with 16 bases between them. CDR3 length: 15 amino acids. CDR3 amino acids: CASSVKQGSDSPLHF. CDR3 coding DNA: TGTGCCAGCAGCGTGAAACAGGGATCGGATTCACCCCTCCACTTT.

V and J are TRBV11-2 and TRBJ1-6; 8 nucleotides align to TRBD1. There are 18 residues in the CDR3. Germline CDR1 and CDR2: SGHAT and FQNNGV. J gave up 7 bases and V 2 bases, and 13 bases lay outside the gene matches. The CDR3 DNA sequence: TGTGCCAGCAGCTTATTAGTGGTCAGGGGGCGTCGGAATTCACCCCTCCACTTT. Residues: CASSLLVVRGRRNSPLHF.

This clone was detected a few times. CDR3 DNA: TGTGCCAGCTCAAGCGGACAGGGGGGGTACGAGCAGTACTTC. It yields the protein CASSSGQGGYEQYF. The genes are TRBV18 and TRBJ2-7; 10 positions agree with TRBD1. The germline V gene encodes CDR1 KGHSH and CDR2 LQKENI. With V trimmed by 5 bases and J by 4 bases, 5 bases remained unmatched. The CDR3 is made up of 14 amino acids.

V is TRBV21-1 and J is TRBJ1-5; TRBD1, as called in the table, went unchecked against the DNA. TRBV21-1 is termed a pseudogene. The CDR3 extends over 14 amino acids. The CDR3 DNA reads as TGTGCCAGCAGCAAAGCTAGGGGTTGTCAGCCCCAGCATTTT. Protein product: CASSKARGCQPQHF.

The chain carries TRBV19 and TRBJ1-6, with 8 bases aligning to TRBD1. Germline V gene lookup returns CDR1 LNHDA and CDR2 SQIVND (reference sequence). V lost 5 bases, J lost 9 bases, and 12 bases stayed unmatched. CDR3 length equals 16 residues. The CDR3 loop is CASSPYGRQGRSPLHF. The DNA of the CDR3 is TGTGCCAGTAGTCCATACGGACGACAGGGGCGTTCACCCCTCCACTTT.

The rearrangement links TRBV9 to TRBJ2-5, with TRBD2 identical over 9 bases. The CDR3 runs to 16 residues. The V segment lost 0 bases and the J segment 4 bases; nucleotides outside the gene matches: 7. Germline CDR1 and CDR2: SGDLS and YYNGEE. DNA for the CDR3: TGTGCCAGCAGCGTAGGGTTTAGCGGGGGAGGAGAGACCCAGTACTTC. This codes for CASSVGFSGGGETQYF.

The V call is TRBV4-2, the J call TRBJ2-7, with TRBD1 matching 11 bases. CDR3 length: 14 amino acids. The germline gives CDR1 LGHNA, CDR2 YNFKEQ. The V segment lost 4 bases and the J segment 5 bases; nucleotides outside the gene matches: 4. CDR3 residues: CASSLWTGGDEQYF. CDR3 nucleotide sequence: TGTGCCAGCAGCCTCTGGACAGGGGGCGACGAGCAGTACTTC.

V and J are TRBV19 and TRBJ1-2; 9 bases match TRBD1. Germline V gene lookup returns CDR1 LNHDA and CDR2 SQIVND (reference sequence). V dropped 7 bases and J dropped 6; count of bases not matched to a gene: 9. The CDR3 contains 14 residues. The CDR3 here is CASISTGGLHGYTF. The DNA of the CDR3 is TGTGCCAGTATCTCGACAGGGGGGTTACATGGCTACACCTTC.

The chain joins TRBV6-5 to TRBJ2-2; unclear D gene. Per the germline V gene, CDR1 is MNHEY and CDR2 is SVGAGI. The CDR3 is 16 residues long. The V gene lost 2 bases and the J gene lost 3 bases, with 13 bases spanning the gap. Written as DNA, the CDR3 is TGTGCCAGCAGTTACGGGTTAGACACCTACACCGGGGAGCTGTTTTTT. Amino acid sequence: CASSYGLDTYTGELFF.

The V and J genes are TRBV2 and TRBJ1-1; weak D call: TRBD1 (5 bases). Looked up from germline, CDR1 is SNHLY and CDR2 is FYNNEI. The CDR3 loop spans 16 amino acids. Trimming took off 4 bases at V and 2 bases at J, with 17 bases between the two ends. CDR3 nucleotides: TGTGCCAGCAGTGCCGGAACTTTCAGGGCCAACACTGAAGCTTTCTTT. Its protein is CASSAGTFRANTEAFF.

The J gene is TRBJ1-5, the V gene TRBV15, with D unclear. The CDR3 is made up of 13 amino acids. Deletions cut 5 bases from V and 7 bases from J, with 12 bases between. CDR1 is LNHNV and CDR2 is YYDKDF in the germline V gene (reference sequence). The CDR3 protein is CATSPTQVQPQHF. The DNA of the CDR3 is TGTGCCACCAGCCCTACTCAGGTGCAGCCCCAGCATTTT.

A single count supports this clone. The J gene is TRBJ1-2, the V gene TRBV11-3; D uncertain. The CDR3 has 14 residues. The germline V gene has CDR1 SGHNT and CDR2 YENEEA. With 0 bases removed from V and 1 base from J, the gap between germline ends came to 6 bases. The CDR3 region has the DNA TGTGCCAGCAGCTTAGAGGCCAGTAACTATGGCTACACCTTC. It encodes CASSLEASNYGYTF.

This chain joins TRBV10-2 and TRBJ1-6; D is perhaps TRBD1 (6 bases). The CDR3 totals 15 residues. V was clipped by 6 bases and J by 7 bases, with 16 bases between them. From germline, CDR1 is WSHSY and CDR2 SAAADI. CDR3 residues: CASRATGSRNSPLHF. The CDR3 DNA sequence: TGCGCCAGCAGAGCAACAGGGTCGAGAAATTCACCCCTCCACTTT.

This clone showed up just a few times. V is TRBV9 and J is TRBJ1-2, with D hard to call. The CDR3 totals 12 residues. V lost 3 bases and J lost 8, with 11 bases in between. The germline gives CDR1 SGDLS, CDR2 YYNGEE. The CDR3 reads CASSGTLGGYTF. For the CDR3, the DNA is TGTGCCAGCAGCGGGACTTTAGGCGGCTACACCTTC.

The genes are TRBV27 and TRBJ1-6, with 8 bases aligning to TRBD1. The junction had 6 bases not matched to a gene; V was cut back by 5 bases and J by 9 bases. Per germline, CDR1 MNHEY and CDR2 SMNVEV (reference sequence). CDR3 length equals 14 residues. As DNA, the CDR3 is TGTGCCAGCAGTGGGACAGGCCGAATTTCACCCCTCCACTTT. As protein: CASSGTGRISPLHF.

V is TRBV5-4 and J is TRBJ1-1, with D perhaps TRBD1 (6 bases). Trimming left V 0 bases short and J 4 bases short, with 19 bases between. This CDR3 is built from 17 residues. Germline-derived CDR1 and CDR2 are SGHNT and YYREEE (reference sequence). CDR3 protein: CASSLVVSGGRSTEAFF. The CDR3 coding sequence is TGTGCCAGCAGCTTGGTGGTTTCCGGGGGGCGTAGCACTGAAGCTTTCTTT. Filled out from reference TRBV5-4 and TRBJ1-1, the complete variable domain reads ETGVTQSPTHLIKTRGQQVTLRCSSQSGHNTVSWYQQALGQGPQFIFQYYREEENGRGNFPPRFSGLQFPNYSSELNVNALELDDSALYLCASSLVVSGGRSTEAFFGQGTRLTVV.

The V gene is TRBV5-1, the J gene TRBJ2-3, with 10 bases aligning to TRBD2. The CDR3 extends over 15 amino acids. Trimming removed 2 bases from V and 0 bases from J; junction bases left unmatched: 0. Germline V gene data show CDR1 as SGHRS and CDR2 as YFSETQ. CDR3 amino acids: CASSFSGGSTDTQYF. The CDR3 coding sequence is TGCGCCAGCAGCTTTAGCGGGGGGAGCACAGATACGCAGTATTTT.

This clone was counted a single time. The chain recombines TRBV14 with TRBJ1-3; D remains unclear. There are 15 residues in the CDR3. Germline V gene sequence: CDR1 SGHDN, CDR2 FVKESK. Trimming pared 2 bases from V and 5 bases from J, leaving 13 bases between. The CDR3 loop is CASSQPWQDRNTIYF. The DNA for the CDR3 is TGTGCCAGCAGCCAACCCTGGCAGGATCGAAACACCATATATTTT.

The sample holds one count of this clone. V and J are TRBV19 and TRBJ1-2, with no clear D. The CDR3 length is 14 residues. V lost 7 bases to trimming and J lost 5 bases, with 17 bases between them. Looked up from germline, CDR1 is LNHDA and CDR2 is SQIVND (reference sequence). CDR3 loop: CASTGKGGWYGYTF. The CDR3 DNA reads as TGTGCCAGTACCGGGAAGGGAGGCTGGTATGGCTACACCTTC. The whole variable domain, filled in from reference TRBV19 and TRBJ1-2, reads DGGITQSPKYLFRKEGQNVTLSCEQNLNHDAMYWYRQDPGQGLRLIYYSQIVNDFQKGDIAEGYSVSREKKESFPLTVTSAQKNPTAFYLCASTGKGGWYGYTFGSGTRLTVV.

This CDR3 reads CASRGEGYNEQFF. The CDR3 DNA sequence: TGTGCCAGTCGGGGGGAAGGGTACAATGAGCAGTTCTTC. The chain uses TRBV19 and TRBJ2-1, with 7 bases lining up with TRBD2. The CDR3 length is 13 residues. The trim removed 8 bases at V and 4 bases at J, leaving 5 bases unmatched. Germline CDR1 is LNHDA and CDR2 is SQIVND (reference sequence).

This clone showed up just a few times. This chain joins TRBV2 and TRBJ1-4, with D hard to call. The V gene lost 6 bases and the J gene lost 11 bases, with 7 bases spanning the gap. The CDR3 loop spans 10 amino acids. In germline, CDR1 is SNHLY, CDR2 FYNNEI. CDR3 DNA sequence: TGTGCCAGCAGAGGAGGGAAACTGTTTTTT. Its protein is CASRGGKLFF.

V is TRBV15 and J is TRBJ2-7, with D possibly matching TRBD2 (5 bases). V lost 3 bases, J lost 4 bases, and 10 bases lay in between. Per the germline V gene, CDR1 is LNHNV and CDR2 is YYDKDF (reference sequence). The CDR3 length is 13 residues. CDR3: CATSSPGIYEQYF. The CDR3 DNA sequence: TGTGCCACCAGCAGCCCCGGGATATACGAGCAGTACTTC.

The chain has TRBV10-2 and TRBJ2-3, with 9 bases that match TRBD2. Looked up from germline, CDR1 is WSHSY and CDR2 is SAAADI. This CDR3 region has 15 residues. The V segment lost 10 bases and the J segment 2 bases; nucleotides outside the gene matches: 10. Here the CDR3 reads CATQIAGATTDTQYF. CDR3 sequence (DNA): TGCGCCACTCAGATAGCGGGGGCCACCACAGATACGCAGTATTTT.

CDR3 region: CASSVGKGADTQYF. The CDR3 DNA sequence: TGTGCCAGCAGCGTCGGAAAGGGGGCAGATACGCAGTATTTT. The V gene is TRBV9, the J gene TRBJ2-3; D might be TRBD1 (6 bases). CDR1 SGDLS and CDR2 YYNGEE come from the germline V gene. V was shortened by 2 bases and J by 4 bases, with 11 bases between the two germline ends. The CDR3 sequence is 14 residues long.

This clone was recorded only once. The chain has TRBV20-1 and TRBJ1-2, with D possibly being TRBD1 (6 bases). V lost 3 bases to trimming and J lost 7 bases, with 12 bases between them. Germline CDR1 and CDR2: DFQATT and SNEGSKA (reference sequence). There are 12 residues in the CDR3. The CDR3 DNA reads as TGCAGTGCTAGTCCAGGGGCGGGTGGCTACACCTTC. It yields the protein CSASPGAGGYTF.